This T cell receptor beta chain was observed in a study of cytomegalovirus exposure and HLA in healthy donors. Notes on the study in general: Overall, about 160 TCR beta chains were annotated as cytomegalovirus-associated. Excluded: some indistinguishable V segments such as TRBV6-2 and TRBV6-3. Earlier results showed most TCR beta V segments being productive about 90% or about 30% of the time.

In germline, CDR1 is SNHLY, CDR2 FYNNEI. Trimming cost V 4 bases and J 5 bases; bases outside gene matches: 0. The CDR3 has 13 amino acids. On this clone itself: Its matching antigen is unknown.

PCR amplification relied on 60 Vbeta primers (plus 13 Jbeta primers). The method was immunoSEQ multiplex PCR; TCRdb's version includes in-frame clones alone and lacks a portion of them. Of about 200,000 clones in the sample, roughly 13% are singletons; the top ten hold 7.5% to 10%. This sequence joins TRBV2 and TRBJ1-5; 9 bases align to TRBD1. This receptor was identified in a middle-aged man in good health and CMV-seropositive. Sequencing was done on a sample of PBMCs. CDR3 bases: TGTGCCAGCAGTGGGACAGGGGATCAGCCCCAGCATTTT. This gives the protein CASSGTGDQPQHF.